This TCR beta chain comes out of a study of neurological immune-mediated disorders. MiXCR, applied by TCRdb to the 5' RACE reads, yields one record per CDR3 protein. This sample has tens of thousands of distinct CDR3 sequences, with around 3.6% found just once. This clonotype has ten or more counts. J was trimmed by 0 bases and V by 0 bases; bases with no gene match: 4. This CDR3 is built from 17 residues. Germline CDR1 KGHDR, CDR2 SFDVKD. The material sequenced was PBMCs. The sequence came from a woman in her forties or fifties with multiple sclerosis. J is TRBJ2-3 and V is TRBV24-1; 8 nucleotides agree with TRBD2. CDR3 bases: TGTGCCACCAGTGATTTGCCACTAGCGGCAAGCACAGATACGCAGTATTTT. It codes for CATSDLPLAASTDTQYF.